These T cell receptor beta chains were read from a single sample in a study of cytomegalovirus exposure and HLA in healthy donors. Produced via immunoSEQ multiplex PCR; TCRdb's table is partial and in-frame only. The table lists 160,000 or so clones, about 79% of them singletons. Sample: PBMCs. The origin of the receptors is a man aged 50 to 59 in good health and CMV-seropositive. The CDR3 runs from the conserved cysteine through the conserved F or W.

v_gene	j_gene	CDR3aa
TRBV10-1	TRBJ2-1	CASSDSQGASNEQFF
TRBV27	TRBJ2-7	CASRPISNYEQYF
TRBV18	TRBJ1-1	CASSSQGGRTEAFF
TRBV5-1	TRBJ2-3	CASSSLAGASTDTQYF
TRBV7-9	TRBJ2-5	CASSSQGGLGEQYF
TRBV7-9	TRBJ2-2	CASSSLLAGGLNTGELFF
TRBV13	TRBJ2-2	CASSSRPWEGGTGELFF
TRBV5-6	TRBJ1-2	CASSLAVTGSNGYTF
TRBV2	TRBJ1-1	CASSPRRGGSEAFF
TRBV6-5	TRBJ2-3	CASTVQGATTDTQYF
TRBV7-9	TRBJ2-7	CASSPRGYEQYF
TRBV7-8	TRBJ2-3	CASSFVGGKDTQYF